Listed here is a single TCR beta chain. The data are from a study of blood T cell repertoires in COVID-19. Turning to the study itself: Acute and convalescent COVID-19 samples came from the United States, Italy and Spain. PBMCs, B-cell-depleted T cells, or T cells were the source of the cDNA or gDNA that made up the material.

In the authors' methods: For nucleated cells, counts were estimated from reference gene primer amplification. Libraries were prepared by immunoSEQ multiplex PCR; TCRdb keeps only in-frame clonotypes and omits some of them. Clone size and V and J calls were adopted from that table, with D and trimming inferred from the DNA. The top ten hold 4% to 5.5% of the sample, which has under 250,000 clones, 89% seen once. Germline lookup yields CDR1 SGHRS and CDR2 YFSETQ. The CDR3 length is 15 residues. V shed 4 bases and J shed 2 bases, with 12 bases lying between them. The chain links TRBV5-1 to TRBJ1-4, with D possibly matching TRBD1 (5 bases). The clonotype originates from a woman aged 40 to 50 with acute or convalescent COVID-19. Material for sequencing was peripheral blood. CDR3 DNA sequence: TGCGCCAGCAGCCGGCGGGGGGAGACTAATGAAAAACTGTTTTTT. This codes for CASSRRGETNEKLFF.